This TCR beta chain is drawn from a study of cytomegalovirus exposure and HLA in healthy donors. Study context: There were 117 million unique TCR beta sequences, drawn from approximately 180 million T cells, in an earlier analysis. Early released data had tens of millions of unique TCRs, all coming from HLA-typed donors.

As regards this clone: No antigen is known for it.

The CDR3 runs 18 residues. The V and J ends lost 7 bases and 2 bases, in that order; junction bases with no gene match: 15. The germline CDR1 and CDR2 sequences are MNHEY and SMNVEV (reference sequence). Study-wide results and limits: Presence/absence comparisons presumed near-even sequencing depth among donors.

Researchers ran the PCR with 60 Vbeta and 13 Jbeta primers. Sequencing was performed with immunoSEQ multiplex PCR; in TCRdb, only in-frame clones are kept and a portion is missing. This sample has about 140,000 clones, with around 83% found just once. Sequencing input: PBMCs. This chain uses TRBV27 with TRBJ2-1, with 9 bases aligning to TRBD2. This sequence was found in a man between 35 and 55 years old in good health and CMV-seropositive. CDR3 loop: CASTKGLAGPKPYNEQFF. The CDR3 region has the DNA TGTGCCAGCACCAAGGGTCTAGCGGGACCGAAACCCTACAATGAGCAGTTCTTC.